This T cell receptor beta chain is drawn from a study of beta chain features in type 1 diabetes. Study-wide context: No age, gender or cell yield differences were seen between patients and healthy donors. Notes on the study in general: Type 1 diabetes patients had fewer VDJ junction insertions and more deletions. Patients and controls would share equally any PCR tilt toward shorter templates.

This clone was found once. What it binds is not known. Markers CD45RO/CCR7/CD25/CD127/CD95/CD27 served to sort CD4+ naive, central memory, regulatory and stem cell-like memory cells. Every bit of the isolated RNA underwent reverse transcription, so sequencing read expressed TCRB transcripts. Produced via immunoSEQ multiplex PCR; TCRdb's table is partial and in-frame only. The sample lists 120,000 to 150,000 clones; roughly 9.3% were seen once. Sequenced input: central memory CD4+ T cells from blood. The source of this sequence is a middle-aged woman in good health.

The CDR3 nucleotides are TGTGCCAGCAGTGGAGGGACAGGGGGCAATCAGCCCCAGCATTTT. Translation: CASSGGTGGNQPQHF. The chain links TRBV2 to TRBJ1-5; 10 nucleotides align to TRBD1. CDR1 SNHLY and CDR2 FYNNEI come from the germline V gene. The CDR3 extends over 15 amino acids. The junction had 2 bases not matched to a gene; V was cut back by 4 bases and J by 2 bases.